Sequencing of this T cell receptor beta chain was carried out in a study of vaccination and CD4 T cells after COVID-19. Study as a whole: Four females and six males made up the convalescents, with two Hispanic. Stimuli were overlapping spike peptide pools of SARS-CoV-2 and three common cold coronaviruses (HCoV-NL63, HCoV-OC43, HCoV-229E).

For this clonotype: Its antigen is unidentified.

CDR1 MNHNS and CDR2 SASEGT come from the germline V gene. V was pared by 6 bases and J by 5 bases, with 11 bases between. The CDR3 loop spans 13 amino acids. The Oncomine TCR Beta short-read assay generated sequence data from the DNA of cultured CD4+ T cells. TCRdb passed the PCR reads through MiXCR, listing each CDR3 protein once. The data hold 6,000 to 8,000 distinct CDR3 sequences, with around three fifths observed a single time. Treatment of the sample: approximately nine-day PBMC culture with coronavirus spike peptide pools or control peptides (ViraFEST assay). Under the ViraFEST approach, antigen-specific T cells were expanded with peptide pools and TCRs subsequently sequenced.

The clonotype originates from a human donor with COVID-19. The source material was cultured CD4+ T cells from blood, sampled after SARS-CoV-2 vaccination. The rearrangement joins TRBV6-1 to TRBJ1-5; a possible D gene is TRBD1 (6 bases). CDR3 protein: CASRWGRDQPQHF. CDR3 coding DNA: TGTGCCAGCAGATGGGGGCGCGATCAGCCCCAGCATTTT.